The T cell receptor beta chain described here comes from a study of blood T cell repertoires in COVID-19. Study at large: From the United States, Italy and Spain came samples of acute and convalescent COVID-19. Sources were T cells, B-cell-depleted T cells, or PBMCs; the material itself was cDNA or gDNA.

Per the authors' pipeline: Quantification of nucleated cells was approximated via reference gene primer amplification. TCRdb keeps only in-frame clones here, not all; method: immunoSEQ multiplex PCR. V and J calls and clone size are those listed in that table; D and trimming were worked out from the DNA. In the table there are approximately 290,000 clones, about 89% of which are singletons. The CDR3 totals 19 residues. CDR1 and CDR2 from the germline V gene are LGHDT and YNNKEL (reference sequence). V shed 6 bases and J 1 base; nucleotides not matched to a gene: 20. This chain connects TRBV3-1 (or the pseudogene TRBV3-2) to TRBJ1-1; TRBD1 agrees at 7 bases. The TCR was taken from a man younger than 45 with acute or convalescent COVID-19. Sequences were obtained from peripheral blood. CDR3 nucleotide sequence: TGTGCCAGCAGGGGGCATCGACGGCCGGGACAGCTAGAGAACACTGAAGCTTTCTTT. Amino acid sequence: CASRGHRRPGQLENTEAFF.